The rows below give T cell receptor beta chains drawn from one sample of a study of blood T cell repertoires in COVID-19. The assay was immunoSEQ multiplex PCR, and TCRdb's table has in-frame clones only and misses some. This sample has around 320,000 clones, with about nine tenths found just once. The sequenced material came from peripheral blood. Source of these receptors: a woman in her 30s who had recovered from COVID-19. Each CDR3 is given with its conserved first and last residue. The D gene is left open where the match is weak. Only part of the rows carry a size: once, few, many, or a class if the clone is expanded.

length	V	size	D	J	DNA	CDR3
14	TRBV27	NA	TRBD1	TRBJ1-2	TGTGCCAGCAGTCCCCGGGACAGTCCCTATGGCTACACCTTC	CASSPRDSPYGYTF
15	TRBV3-1/TRBV3-2	NA	TRBD2	TRBJ2-2	TGTGCCAGCAGGTTTGGACTAGCGGCGGCCGGGGAGCTGTTTTTT	CASRFGLAAAGELFF
12	TRBV12-3/TRBV12-4	NA	NA	TRBJ1-4	TGTGCCAGCAGTCTTCTATTTGAAAAACTGTTTTTT	CASSLLFEKLFF
14	TRBV3-1/TRBV3-2	NA	NA	TRBJ1-4	TGTGCCAGCAGCCATCCCCCGAAGGGGGAAAAACTGTTTTTT	CASSHPPKGEKLFF
14	TRBV19	NA	NA	TRBJ2-1	TGTGCCAGGGACCGACAGGATACCAACAATGAGCAGTTCTTC	CARDRQDTNNEQFF
11	TRBV5-1	NA	NA	TRBJ2-3	TGCGCCAGCAGCACCAGAGATACGCAGTATTTT	CASSTRDTQYF
15	TRBV2	once	TRBD1	TRBJ1-5	TGTGCCAGCAACCCGGGACAGGGGATCAATCAGCCCCAGCATTTT	CASNPGQGINQPQHF
14	TRBV27	NA	TRBD1	TRBJ1-6	TGTGCCAGCACAGGACAGGCCCCTAATTCACCCCTCCACTTT	CASTGQAPNSPLHF
16	TRBV7-8	NA	TRBD1	TRBJ1-2	TGTGCCAGCAGCTTAGGCCGGGACAGGGGACTCTATGGCTACACCTTC	CASSLGRDRGLYGYTF
14	TRBV6-5	NA	TRBD1	TRBJ1-2	TGTGCCAGCACCCGAGGCGACAGGGTGACCGGCTACACCTTC	CASTRGDRVTGYTF
15	TRBV28	NA	TRBD2	TRBJ2-3	TGTGCCAGCACCTTGCGGACTAGCGGCCCGGATACGCAGTATTTT	CASTLRTSGPDTQYF
17	TRBV2	NA	TRBD1	TRBJ1-5	TGTGCCAGCAGTGTAACACAGGGGGCAGGTAGCAATCAGCCCCAGCATTTT	CASSVTQGAGSNQPQHF
14	TRBV27	NA	NA	TRBJ2-7	TGTGCCAGCAGTTTCGGGATAGGGCCCTACGAGCAGTACTTC	CASSFGIGPYEQYF
18	TRBV18	NA	TRBD1	TRBJ1-1	TGTGCCAGCTCACCACAGACCCCGGGACAGGGAATGAACACTGAAGCTTTCTTT	CASSPQTPGQGMNTEAFF
16	TRBV5-6	NA	TRBD1	TRBJ2-3	TGTGCCAGCAGCCCCGGGACAGGGTGGGTTTCAGATACGCAGTATTTT	CASSPGTGWVSDTQYF
15	TRBV3-1/TRBV3-2	NA	NA	TRBJ2-3	TGTGCCAGCAGCATAGGCGGGGTCAGCACAGATACGCAGTATTTT	CASSIGGVSTDTQYF
14	TRBV2	NA	TRBD2	TRBJ2-7	TGTGCCAGCAGAACCGGGACTAGCGAATACGAGCAGTACTTC	CASRTGTSEYEQYF
13	TRBV29-1	NA	TRBD1	TRBJ1-6	TGCAGCGTTGGGGAAGGGGGCAAATCACCCCTCCACTTT	CSVGEGGKSPLHF
11	TRBV29-1	NA	NA	TRBJ2-7	TGCAGCGTTGACGCCGGGTCCGAGCAGTACTTC	CSVDAGSEQYF
17	TRBV5-1	NA	TRBD1	TRBJ2-3	TGCGCCAGCAGCTTGACCGGGACAGGGGGCAGGACAGATACGCAGTATTTT	CASSLTGTGGRTDTQYF
15	TRBV19	NA	NA	TRBJ1-1	TGTGCCAGTAGTATAACAGGGTTGGGGAGCACTGAAGCTTTCTTT	CASSITGLGSTEAFF
14	TRBV14	NA	NA	TRBJ2-5	TGTGCCAGCAGCCTAGAGCTAGCACAAGAGACCCAGTACTTC	CASSLELAQETQYF
15	TRBV11-2	once	NA	TRBJ1-1	TGTGCCAGCAGCTTAATGTTGGGCATGAACACTGAAGCTTTCTTT	CASSLMLGMNTEAFF
14	TRBV5-4	NA	NA	TRBJ1-3	TGTGCCAGCAGCTTGGAACAGCCTGGAAACACCATATATTTT	CASSLEQPGNTIYF
17	TRBV3-1/TRBV3-2	NA	TRBD1	TRBJ2-2	TGTGCCAGCAGCCAAGTATCTCGGACAGGGGGCACCGGGGAGCTGTTTTTT	CASSQVSRTGGTGELFF
15	TRBV28	NA	TRBD1	TRBJ1-2	TGTGCCAGCAGTTGGGGACAGCCTCCTCGGGTTGGCTACACCTTC	CASSWGQPPRVGYTF
16	TRBV5-4	NA	NA	TRBJ2-5	TGTGCCAGCAGCGGGATCGGGGGGCTCCTCCAAGAGACCCAGTACTTC	CASSGIGGLLQETQYF
14	TRBV6-5	NA	TRBD1	TRBJ2-7	TGTGCCAGCAGTTACCGGGACAGGGGAAGCGAGCAGTACTTC	CASSYRDRGSEQYF
10	TRBV20-1	NA	NA	TRBJ2-1	TGCAGTGCTAGGGCCGATGGGCAGTTCTTC	CSARADGQFF
16	TRBV29-1	NA	TRBD1	TRBJ1-2	TGCAGCGCCCAAGGGGGCAAGAAAGAAGTACCCTATGGCTACACCTTC	CSAQGGKKEVPYGYTF
14	TRBV7-9	NA	TRBD1	TRBJ1-2	TGTGCCAGCACCCCGGGACAGGGAATTGTTGGCTACACCTTC	CASTPGQGIVGYTF